One T cell receptor (beta chain) is described in this entry. Its antigen target is currently unknown. Per-base qualities were not stored, and no clone one base away is much larger. The data stem from a study of cytomegalovirus exposure and HLA in healthy donors (dated by TCRdb to 2017 to 2019). At the level of the whole study: A later analysis indicated that the 95 to 150 validation repertoires were generated on the platform also employed for the roughly 650 repertoires of the first cohort. The study aimed to test whether signatures of past pathogen exposure could be identified by cataloging public T cell receptors. Besides the first cohort of under 700 subjects, a separate validation cohort made up of over a hundred different subjects was used. To predict cytomegalovirus infection status, the study combined high-throughput TCR immunosequencing, statistical association of individual TCRs with disease status, and machine learning.

The investigation overall reported the following: In vitro tests confirmed that a few of the cytomegalovirus-associated TCR beta chains recognize cytomegalovirus antigens. In a later analysis, TCRs clustered in the first cohort were found to also tend to co-occur in the approximately 120 validation repertoires, with 90% to 95% of cluster scores above 0. The validation cohort had no HLA typing available for a later analysis, so co-occurrence within that cohort was assessed over all 120 or so repertoires. Most TCR sequences were seen in very few donors, while some public TCRs were found in many individuals. The authors suggested that the approach could potentially be generalized to other disease states and immunological phenotypes. A total of fewer than 200 TCR beta chains were listed by the study as associated with cytomegalovirus. The classifier was reported to diagnose cytomegalovirus status with high specificity and sensitivity in both the original and validation cohorts.

The germline V end is reduced by 5 bases and the J end by 0 bases; junction bases left unmatched: 3. For CDR1 and CDR2, the germline V gene (reference sequence) lists SEHNR and FQNEAQ. The CDR3 covers 14 residues, taking in both the cysteine and the phenylalanine. Here the CDR3 DNA is all that survives: 42 bases in frame from base 1. Separate from the approximately 700-subject first cohort, the validation cohort of 90 to 150 subjects was the group to which the donors belonged. Libraries were made using the immunoSEQ multiplex PCR assay. Per the source publication's procedure: A statistical classification framework was built for diagnosing cytomegalovirus status from the catalog of TCR beta chain sequences. The immuneACCESS repertoire file appears here via TCRdb, limited to in-frame rearrangements. These files lack a portion of the clones; in checked studies, under half of the deficit traces to unresolved V genes, and the cause of the others is not known. That table furnishes V, J and clone size, whereas the DNA furnished D and trimming. Within this sample are around 110,000 clones, with about 87% of them counted one time only. Around 1.7% of the sample is in the top ten clones.

Sequences were obtained from PBMCs. The source of this sequence is a woman between 18 and 29 years old in good health and CMV-seropositive. The chain is made from TRBV7-9 and TRBJ2-7, and 8 junction bases match TRBD1. CDR3 loop: CASSPTGGSYEQYF. The nucleotide sequence is given as TGTGCCAGCAGCCCTACAGGGGGCTCCTACGAGCAGTACTTC.